A single sample is the source of the 27 T cell receptor beta chains below, sequenced in a study of blood T cell repertoires in COVID-19. Only in-frame clones appear in the TCRdb table, and some are missing; sequencing was by immunoSEQ multiplex PCR. This sample carries more than 95,000 clones, about 74% of them seen once, and the ten largest clones take 5.5%. Sample: peripheral blood. These receptors came from a man aged 55 to 70 with acute or convalescent COVID-19.

The chain uses TRBV6-5 and TRBJ1-4, with D hard to call. The CDR3 runs 12 residues. Germline CDR1 is MNHEY and CDR2 is SVGAGI. The V gene lost 5 bases and the J gene lost 8 bases, with 9 bases spanning the gap. For the CDR3, the DNA is TGTGCCAGCAGTAAAAACCGGGAAAAACTGTTTTTT. Its protein is CASSKNREKLFF.

V and J are TRBV11-2 and TRBJ2-7; TRBD2 matches at 7 bases. With V trimmed by 1 base and J by 5 bases, 11 bases remained unmatched. This CDR3 has 16 residues. Germline-derived CDR1 and CDR2 are SGHAT and FQNNGV. DNA of the CDR3: TGTGCCAGCAGCTTAGGGAATTCGCGACTAGCCCACGAGCAGTACTTC. It codes for CASSLGNSRLAHEQYF.

This clone showed up just once. This sequence joins TRBV19 and TRBJ2-7; possible D gene TRBD1, 6 bases. V lost 6 bases and J lost 4, with 13 bases in between. The CDR3 extends over 13 amino acids. Germline CDR1 and CDR2: LNHDA and SQIVND (reference sequence). CDR3 nucleotides: TGTGCCAGTAGACGGACAGAGAGTTACGAGCAGTACTTC. Protein: CASRRTESYEQYF.

The CDR3 is CATYGQANTGELFF. The CDR3 bases are TGTGCCACGTACGGACAGGCCAACACCGGGGAGCTGTTTTTT. The chain links TRBV10-3 to TRBJ2-2; the match to TRBD1 covers 7 bases. Germline V gives CDR1 ENHRY, CDR2 SYGVKD. The CDR3 has 14 amino acids. V trimming: 10 bases; J trimming: 2 bases; junction bases outside the gene matches: 7.

The rearrangement uses TRBV5-1 and TRBJ1-1; 7 bases line up with TRBD1. Germline V gives CDR1 SGHRS, CDR2 YFSETQ. The CDR3 consists of 15 residues. J was trimmed by 1 base and V by 4 bases; bases with no gene match: 7. This CDR3 reads CASSRETGTNTEAFF. The CDR3 DNA reads TGCGCCAGCAGCCGAGAGACAGGGACGAACACTGAAGCTTTCTTT.

The gene calls are TRBV10-1 and TRBJ2-5; TRBD2 is a possible D gene (6 bases). Trimming removed 3 bases from V and 4 bases from J, with 12 bases in between. The CDR3 spans 14 residues. Germline CDR1 WNHNN, CDR2 SYGVQD (reference sequence). CDR3 sequence reads: CASSDGGGRETQYF. The CDR3 DNA follows: TGCGCCAGCAGTGATGGTGGGGGGAGAGAGACCCAGTACTTC.

J is TRBJ2-2 and V is TRBV19; 12 bases match TRBD2. Germline assignment: CDR1 LNHDA and CDR2 SQIVND (reference sequence). The V segment lost 8 bases and the J segment 6 bases; nucleotides outside the gene matches: 10. The CDR3 length is 16 residues. The CDR3 loop is CASYDRTSGIPGELFF. Here the CDR3 DNA reads TGTGCCAGTTATGATAGGACTAGCGGGATCCCCGGGGAGCTGTTTTTT.

This sequence joins TRBV18 and TRBJ1-1; 7 bases map to TRBD1. The V gene's germline CDR1 is KGHSH and CDR2 LQKENI. There are 17 residues in the CDR3. V dropped 6 bases and J dropped 0; count of bases not matched to a gene: 13. Here the CDR3 reads CASSRRQGMVVNTEAFF. The DNA for the CDR3 is TGTGCCAGCTCTCGTAGACAGGGAATGGTCGTGAACACTGAAGCTTTCTTT.

The chain has TRBV30 and TRBJ1-1; D is perhaps TRBD1 (5 bases). Germline loops: CDR1 GTSNPN, CDR2 SVGIG (reference sequence). Between the trimmed V and J ends, which lost 4 bases and 1 base, there was a span of 10 bases. The CDR3 contains 13 residues. CDR3 DNA sequence: TGTGCCTGGAAAGTACAGGAGAACACTGAAGCTTTCTTT. Translation: CAWKVQENTEAFF.

This chain links TRBV5-1 with TRBJ1-2; 8 bases agree with TRBD1. Germline lookup yields CDR1 SGHRS and CDR2 YFSETQ. The J segment lost 0 bases and the V segment lost 5 bases, leaving 3 bases of the junction unmatched. The CDR3 is 14 residues long. In nucleotides, the CDR3 is TGCGCCAGCAGACAGGGGGTAACTAACTATGGCTACACCTTC. It is translated as CASRQGVTNYGYTF.

The sample holds a few counts of this clone. The chain combines TRBV5-1 with TRBJ1-1; no clear D. V dropped 0 bases and J dropped 7 bases, with 7 bases sitting between them. Per germline, CDR1 SGHRS and CDR2 YFSETQ. The CDR3 is 12 residues long. Written as DNA, the CDR3 is TGCGCCAGCAGCTTGGAAGCGGATGAAGCTTTCTTT. Translation: CASSLEADEAFF.

CDR3 coding DNA: TGTGCCAGCAGTTATAAACGGAGAAACTACGAGCAGTACTTC. Protein product: CASSYKRRNYEQYF. This sequence joins TRBV6-5 and TRBJ2-7; D not certain. Germline assignment: CDR1 MNHEY and CDR2 SVGAGI. V lost 3 bases to trimming and J lost 3 bases, with 12 bases between them. The CDR3 length is 14 residues.

This rearrangement joins TRBV18 to TRBJ2-1; D ambiguous. CDR1 and CDR2 (germline): KGHSH, LQKENI. CDR3 length equals 14 residues. V was shortened by 3 bases and J by 5 bases, with 11 bases between the two germline ends. Here the CDR3 DNA reads TGTGCCAGCTCACCTTGGTCAGGTGACAATGAGCAGTTCTTC. Its translation is CASSPWSGDNEQFF.

CDR3 residues: CASSKQGSNYEQYF. The CDR3 nucleotides are TGTGCCAGCAGTAAACAGGGGTCCAACTACGAGCAGTACTTC. The chain couples TRBV6-5 to TRBJ2-7; 7 positions agree with TRBD1. CDR3 length equals 14 residues. Germline V gives CDR1 MNHEY, CDR2 SVGAGI. J was trimmed by 3 bases and V by 5 bases; bases with no gene match: 7.

V is TRBV27 and J is TRBJ2-1, with TRBD2 as a possible D gene (5 bases). Per the germline V gene, CDR1 is MNHEY and CDR2 is SMNVEV (reference sequence). The V and J ends lost 5 bases and 3 bases respectively, with 14 bases between them. This CDR3 contains 15 residues. The CDR3 spells CASSETRGYYNEQFF. CDR3 DNA sequence: TGTGCCAGCAGTGAAACAAGAGGGTACTACAATGAGCAGTTCTTC.

The chain employs TRBV19 and TRBJ2-3, with 10 positions matching TRBD2. In germline, CDR1 is LNHDA, CDR2 SQIVND (reference sequence). The CDR3 is 18 amino acids. The V gene end was trimmed by 3 bases and the J gene end by 2 bases; junction bases not matched to a gene: 11. The CDR3 bases are TGTGCCAGTAGTATGGCGTCGCTAGCGGGGGCAAACACAGATACGCAGTATTTT. It specifies CASSMASLAGANTDTQYF.

This clone was seen ten or more times. The chain carries TRBV6-1 and TRBJ2-1, with 10 bases lining up with TRBD2. CDR1 is MNHNS, CDR2 SASEGT, per germline. The CDR3 loop spans 18 amino acids. After removal of 2 bases from V and 3 bases from J, the junction contained 10 bases not matched to a gene. This CDR3 reads CASSERQSSGRVYNEQFF. In DNA, the CDR3 is TGTGCCAGCAGTGAACGGCAGTCCAGCGGGAGGGTCTACAATGAGCAGTTCTTC.

The chain carries TRBV5-3 and TRBJ2-6; D is ambiguous. TRBV5-3 is designated an ORF whose function remains uncertain. This CDR3 has 16 residues. Trimming left V 2 bases short and J 0 bases short, with 9 bases between. The CDR3 DNA is TGTGCCAGAAGCTTTGGTCTCAGCTCTGGGGCCAACGTCCTGACTTTC. Translated: CARSFGLSSGANVLTF.

This rearrangement joins TRBV19 to TRBJ2-3; D may be TRBD2 (6 bases). The CDR3 loop spans 15 amino acids. The germline V and J ends were trimmed by 3 bases and 1 base, with 11 bases remaining between them. From germline, CDR1 is LNHDA and CDR2 SQIVND (reference sequence). Here the CDR3 DNA reads TGTGCCAGTAGTATCACTAGCTCCCGCACAGATACGCAGTATTTT. Encoded protein: CASSITSSRTDTQYF.

The chain has TRBV4-1 and TRBJ1-1, with 9 bases fitting TRBD1. The CDR3 is 17 residues long. Per the germline V gene, CDR1 is MGHRA and CDR2 is YSYEKL. V gave up 3 bases and J gave up 5 bases; unmatched junction bases: 13. For the CDR3, the DNA is TGCGCCAGCAGCCAGGTACAGGGGGCATCTGGCTCTACTGAAGCTTTCTTT. Translating it yields CASSQVQGASGSTEAFF.

J is TRBJ1-6 and V is TRBV4-2, with 9 bases lining up with TRBD1. V shed 3 bases and J 9 bases; nucleotides not matched to a gene: 6. This CDR3 region has 15 residues. CDR1 and CDR2 from the germline V gene are LGHNA and YNFKEQ. CDR3 protein: CASSHLRDRVSPLHF. CDR3 DNA sequence: TGTGCCAGCAGCCACCTCCGGGACAGGGTTTCACCCCTCCACTTT.

The V and J genes are TRBV19 and TRBJ1-4, with D uncertain. V lost 7 bases and J lost 0, with 9 bases in between. CDR3 length equals 14 residues. Germline assignment: CDR1 LNHDA and CDR2 SQIVND (reference sequence). The CDR3 DNA sequence: TGTGCCAGTACCAACCAGGCAACTAATGAAAAACTGTTTTTT. Amino acid sequence: CASTNQATNEKLFF.

The chain carries TRBV12-3 or TRBV12-4 and TRBJ1-2; D is possibly TRBD1 (5 bases). The CDR3 has 13 residues. Between the trimmed V and J ends, which lost 3 bases and 1 base, there was a span of 6 bases. The CDR3 DNA reads as TGTGCCAGCAGTTTGCAGGGTAACTATGGCTACACCTTC. Encoded protein: CASSLQGNYGYTF.

This clone has more than one count but fewer than ten. The chain joins TRBV7-2 to TRBJ2-3; 8 bases line up with TRBD2. This CDR3 has 15 residues. V dropped 5 bases and J dropped 7; count of bases not matched to a gene: 11. Germline values: CDR1 SGHTA, CDR2 FQGNSA. The DNA for the CDR3 is TGTGCCAGCAGCCCGGGGGGGCCCGTCCAGAATACGCAGTATTTT. This translates into CASSPGGPVQNTQYF. Using reference TRBV7-2 and TRBJ2-3 for the parts outside the CDR3, the full variable domain is GAGVSQSPSNKVTEKGKDVELRCDPISGHTALYWYRQSLGQGLEFLIYFQGNSAPDKSGLPSDRFSAERTGGSVSTLTIQRTQQEDSAVYLCASSPGGPVQNTQYFGPGTRLTVL.

V gene TRBV29-1 combines with J gene TRBJ2-1; TRBD2 aligns across 10 bases. The CDR3 is 14 amino acids. Germline loops: CDR1 SQVTM, CDR2 ANQGSEA. V shed 3 bases, J shed 3 bases, and the junction held 2 bases outside the gene matches. The chain's CDR3 is CSVEPSGGYNEQFF. The CDR3 region has the DNA TGCAGCGTTGAGCCTAGCGGGGGCTACAATGAGCAGTTCTTC.

The CDR3 is CASSLGGRGGRNSPLHF. CDR3 nucleotide sequence: TGTGCCAGCAGCTTAGGAGGTAGGGGGGGACGTAATTCACCCCTCCACTTT. The chain couples TRBV11-2 to TRBJ1-6, with D possibly being TRBD1 (6 bases). Trimming cost V 1 base and J 6 bases, with 16 bases left between them. The CDR3 contains 17 residues. Germline CDR1 is SGHAT and CDR2 is FQNNGV.

This clone was counted a few times. This chain's CDR3 is CASSALQGNNSPLHF. The CDR3 DNA reads as TGTGCCAGCAGTGCACTACAGGGGAATAATTCACCCCTCCACTTT. The chain links TRBV25-1 to TRBJ1-6, with 7 bases matching TRBD1. From germline, CDR1 is MGHDK and CDR2 SYGVNS. The CDR3 sequence is 15 residues long. V dropped 4 bases and J dropped 5; count of bases not matched to a gene: 5.